The sequence of this T cell receptor beta chain was determined in a study of regulatory T cells in long-lasting Graves disease. Study-level findings and limits: Gene preferences differed: TRBV28, TRBJ1-2, TRBJ2-5 in persistent cases. Whereas new patients shared some 990 public clonotypes, persistent patients shared more, at under 3,500.

Stated time point: newly diagnosed GD, antithyroid drugs for less than 3 months. Construction of the TCR library relied on RNA isolated from PBMCs. CDR3 size: 18 residues. Germline V gene lookup returns CDR1 MNHEY and CDR2 SVGEGT. Trimming removed 5 bases from V and 2 bases from J, with 23 bases in between. This clonotype was recorded many times. Its antigen is not known. For TCR beta, libraries came from iRepertoire HTBI primers and Arm-PCR of CDR3 regions. TCRdb re-derived calls from the multiplex PCR reads in MiXCR, one entry per CDR3 protein. The table includes approximately 400,000 distinct CDR3 sequences, 12% detected once. The sample was also linked to a second study, of T cells in Graves' hyperthyroidism and ophthalmopathy.

The genes are TRBV6-2 or TRBV6-3 and TRBJ2-3, with D possibly matching TRBD1 (6 bases). The sequence was obtained from a woman aged 18 to 35 with Graves disease. The material was peripheral blood mononuclear cells (PBMCs), obtained at new diagnosis, from a patient treated with antithyroid drugs. The CDR3 DNA reads TGTGCCAGCAGTACGCCACGATTTCAGACAGGAGCCACAGATACGCAGTATTTT. Protein product: CASSTPRFQTGATDTQYF.